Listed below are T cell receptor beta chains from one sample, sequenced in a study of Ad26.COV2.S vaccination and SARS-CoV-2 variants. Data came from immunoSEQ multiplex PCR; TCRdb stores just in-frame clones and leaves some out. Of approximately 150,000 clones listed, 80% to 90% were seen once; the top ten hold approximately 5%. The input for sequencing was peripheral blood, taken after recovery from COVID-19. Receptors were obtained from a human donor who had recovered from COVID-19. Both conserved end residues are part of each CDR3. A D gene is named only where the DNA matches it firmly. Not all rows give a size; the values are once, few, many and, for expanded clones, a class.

CDR3: CASSLGGSTGELFF
DNA: TGTGCCAGCAGCTTGGGGGGGTCCACCGGGGAGCTGTTTTTT
J: TRBJ2-2
D: .
V: TRBV5-5
size: .

CDR3: CASSLGGAPNTEAFF
DNA: TGTGCCAGCAGCCTTGGGGGGGCTCCGAACACTGAAGCTTTCTTT
J: TRBJ1-1
D: .
V: TRBV9
size: .

CDR3: CASSLYGTDGYTF
DNA: TGTGCCAGCAGCTTATATGGGACAGATGGCTACACCTTC
J: TRBJ1-2
D: TRBD1
V: TRBV11-2
size: .

CDR3: CASSLLSGARGSRSGVSYNEQFF
DNA: TGTGCCAGCAGTTTACTTTCGGGGGCACGTGGATCCCGTTCCGGAGTCTCCTACAATGAGCAGTTCTTC
J: TRBJ2-1
D: .
V: TRBV28
size: once

CDR3: CASSPGTSEETQYF
DNA: TGTGCCAGCAGCCCCGGGACTAGCGAAGAGACCCAGTACTTC
J: TRBJ2-5
D: TRBD2
V: TRBV9
size: .

CDR3: CASSRSQARVDTEAFF
DNA: TGTGCCAGCAGCCGTTCACAGGCAAGGGTGGACACTGAAGCTTTCTTT
J: TRBJ1-1
D: .
V: TRBV7-2
size: .

CDR3: CASSLESRQPQHF
DNA: TGTGCCAGCAGCTTAGAGTCGAGACAGCCCCAGCATTTT
J: TRBJ1-5
D: .
V: TRBV7-2
size: once

CDR3: CASSFAGPTYNEQFF
DNA: TGTGCCAGCAGTTTTGCCGGGCCTACCTACAATGAGCAGTTCTTC
J: TRBJ2-1
D: .
V: TRBV28
size: .

CDR3: CASSDRVGTEQYF
DNA: TGTGCCAGTAGTGACAGGGTGGGGACCGAGCAGTACTTC
J: TRBJ2-7
D: TRBD1
V: TRBV19
size: .

CDR3: CASSLPRDGPTDTQYF
DNA: TGTGCCAGCAGCCTCCCCCGGGACGGACCCACAGATACGCAGTATTTT
J: TRBJ2-3
D: .
V: TRBV9
size: .

CDR3: CASSDRTSGGSETQYF
DNA: TGTGCCAGCAGCGATCGGACTAGCGGGGGGTCGGAGACCCAGTACTTC
J: TRBJ2-5
D: TRBD2
V: TRBV5-4
size: once

CDR3: CASRQGMNTGELFF
DNA: TGCGCCAGCAGACAGGGGATGAACACCGGGGAGCTGTTTTTT
J: TRBJ2-2
D: TRBD1
V: TRBV5-1
size: .

CDR3: CASSPSGTSTGELFF
DNA: TGTGCCAGCAGCCCCAGTGGGACTAGCACCGGGGAGCTGTTTTTT
J: TRBJ2-2
D: TRBD2
V: TRBV11-2
size: .

CDR3: CASSEQGVGYEQYF
DNA: TGCGCCAGCAGCGAACAGGGTGTGGGCTACGAGCAGTACTTC
J: TRBJ2-7
D: .
V: TRBV5-1
size: .

CDR3: CASSPTGTGGGNGYTF
DNA: TGTGCCAGCAGCCCGACTGGGACAGGGGGCGGGAATGGCTACACCTTC
J: TRBJ1-2
D: TRBD1
V: TRBV7-9
size: few

CDR3: CASSQDRGGGPYEQYF
DNA: TGCGCCAGCAGCCAAGATAGGGGCGGGGGCCCCTACGAGCAGTACTTC
J: TRBJ2-7
D: .
V: TRBV4-1
size: .

CDR3: CASSLSADTQYF
DNA: TGTGCCAGCAGTTTATCAGCGGATACGCAGTATTTT
J: TRBJ2-3
D: .
V: TRBV27
size: .

CDR3: CATSDFTASGYTF
DNA: TGTGCCACCAGTGATTTCACAGCCAGTGGCTACACCTTC
J: TRBJ1-2
D: .
V: TRBV24-1
size: .

CDR3: CASSLAGGAGYNEQFF
DNA: TGTGCCAGCAGCTTGGCAGGGGGCGCGGGATACAATGAGCAGTTCTTC
J: TRBJ2-1
D: TRBD1
V: TRBV5-6
size: .

CDR3: CASSFRDTQYF
DNA: TGTGCCAGCAGTTTCAGGGATACGCAGTATTTT
J: TRBJ2-3
D: .
V: TRBV12-3/TRBV12-4
size: .

CDR3: CASRSGTGTQYF
DNA: TGTGCCAGCCGATCGGGGACGGGTACGCAGTATTTT
J: TRBJ2-3
D: .
V: TRBV28
size: .

CDR3: CASSSRDRANNEQFF
DNA: TGTGCCAGCAGCTCCCGGGACAGGGCTAACAATGAGCAGTTCTTC
J: TRBJ2-1
D: TRBD1
V: TRBV7-6
size: .

CDR3: CASSYSEGVRGAFF
DNA: TGTGCCAGCAGTTACTCGGAAGGGGTTCGGGGCGCTTTCTTT
J: TRBJ1-1
D: .
V: TRBV6-5
size: .

CDR3: CASSLAGGRDGYTF
DNA: TGCGCCAGCAGCTTGGCCGGGGGGCGGGATGGCTACACCTTC
J: TRBJ1-2
D: .
V: TRBV5-1
size: .

CDR3: CASSYSEGAEAFF
DNA: TGTGCCAGCAGTTACTCCGAGGGAGCCGAAGCTTTCTTT
J: TRBJ1-1
D: .
V: TRBV6-6
size: .

CDR3: CASSIGQGLETQYF
DNA: TGTGCCAGTAGTATAGGGCAGGGACTTGAGACCCAGTACTTC
J: TRBJ2-5
D: .
V: TRBV19
size: .

CDR3: CASNGAGASGNTIYF
DNA: TGTGCCAGCAACGGGGCAGGGGCGAGCGGAAACACCATATATTTT
J: TRBJ1-3
D: .
V: TRBV6-5
size: once

CDR3: CSVRTGPTDTQYF
DNA: TGCAGCGTGCGGACAGGCCCCACAGATACGCAGTATTTT
J: TRBJ2-3
D: TRBD1
V: TRBV29-1
size: .